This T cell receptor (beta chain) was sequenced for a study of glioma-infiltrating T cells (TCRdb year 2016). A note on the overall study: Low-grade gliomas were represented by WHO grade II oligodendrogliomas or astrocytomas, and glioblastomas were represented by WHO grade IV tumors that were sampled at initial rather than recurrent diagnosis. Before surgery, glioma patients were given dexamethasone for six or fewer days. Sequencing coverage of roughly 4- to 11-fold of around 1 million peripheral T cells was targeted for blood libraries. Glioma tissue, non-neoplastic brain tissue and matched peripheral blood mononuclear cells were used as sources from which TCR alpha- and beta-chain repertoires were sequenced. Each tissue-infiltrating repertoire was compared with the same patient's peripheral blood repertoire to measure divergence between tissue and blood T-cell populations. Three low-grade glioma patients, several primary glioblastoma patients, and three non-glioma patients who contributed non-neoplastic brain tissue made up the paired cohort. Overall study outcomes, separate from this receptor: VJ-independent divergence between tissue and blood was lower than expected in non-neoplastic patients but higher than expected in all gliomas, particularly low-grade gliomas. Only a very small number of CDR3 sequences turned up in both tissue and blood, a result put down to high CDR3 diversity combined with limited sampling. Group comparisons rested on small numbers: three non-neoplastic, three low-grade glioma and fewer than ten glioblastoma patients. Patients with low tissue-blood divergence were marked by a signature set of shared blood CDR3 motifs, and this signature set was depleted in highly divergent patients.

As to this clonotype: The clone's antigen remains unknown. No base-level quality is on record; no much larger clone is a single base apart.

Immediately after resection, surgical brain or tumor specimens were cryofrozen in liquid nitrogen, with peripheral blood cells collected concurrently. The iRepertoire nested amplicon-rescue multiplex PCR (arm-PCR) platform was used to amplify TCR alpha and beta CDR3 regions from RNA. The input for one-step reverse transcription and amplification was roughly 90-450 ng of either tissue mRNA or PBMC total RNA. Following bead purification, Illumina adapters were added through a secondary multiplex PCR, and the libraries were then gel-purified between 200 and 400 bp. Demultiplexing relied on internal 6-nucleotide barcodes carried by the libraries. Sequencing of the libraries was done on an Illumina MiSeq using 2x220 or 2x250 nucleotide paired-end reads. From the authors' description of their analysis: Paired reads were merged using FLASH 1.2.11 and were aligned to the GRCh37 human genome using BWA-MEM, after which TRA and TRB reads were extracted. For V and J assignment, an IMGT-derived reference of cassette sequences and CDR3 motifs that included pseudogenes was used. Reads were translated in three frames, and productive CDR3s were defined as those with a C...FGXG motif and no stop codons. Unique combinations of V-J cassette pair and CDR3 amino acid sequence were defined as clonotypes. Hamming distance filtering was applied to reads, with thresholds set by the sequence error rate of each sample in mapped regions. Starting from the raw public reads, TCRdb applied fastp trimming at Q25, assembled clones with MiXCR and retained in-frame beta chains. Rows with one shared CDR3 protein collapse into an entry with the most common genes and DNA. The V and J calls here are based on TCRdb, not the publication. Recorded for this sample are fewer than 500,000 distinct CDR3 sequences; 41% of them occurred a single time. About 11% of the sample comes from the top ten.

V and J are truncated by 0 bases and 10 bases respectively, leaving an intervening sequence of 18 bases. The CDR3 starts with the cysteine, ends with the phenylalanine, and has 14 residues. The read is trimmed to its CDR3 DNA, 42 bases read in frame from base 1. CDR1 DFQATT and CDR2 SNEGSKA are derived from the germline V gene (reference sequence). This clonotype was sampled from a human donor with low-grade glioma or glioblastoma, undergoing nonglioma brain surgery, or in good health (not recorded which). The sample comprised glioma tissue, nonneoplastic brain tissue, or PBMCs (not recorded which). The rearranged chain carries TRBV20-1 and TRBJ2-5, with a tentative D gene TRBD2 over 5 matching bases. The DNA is TGCAGTGCTAGAGATACCCTGGGCTTGGGGAGCCAGTACTTC. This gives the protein CSARDTLGLGSQYF.